The T cell receptor (beta chain) under discussion was sequenced for a study of identical twins. This clonotype was counted a few times. What it binds is not known. All of the donors were Caucasians in good health. General observations from the study: Analyses of zero insertions could be partly confounded by invariant MAIT and iNKT cells. Twin-shared out-of-frame alpha sequences showed excess low generation probability. With beta out-of-frame sequences, excess sharing by twins was weaker.

Each CDR3 protein gets one entry after TCRdb re-called the 5' RACE reads with MiXCR. The sample records hundreds of thousands of distinct CDR3 sequences, roughly 10% being singletons. From germline, CDR1 is DFQATT and CDR2 SNEGSKA (reference sequence). The CDR3 sequence is 14 residues long. V was shortened by 5 bases and J by 0 bases, with 11 bases between the two germline ends. The sequence came from a young woman in good health. The chain couples TRBV20-1 to TRBJ1-5; a weak D match, TRBD1 (6 bases). The sequencing sample was made of memory (CD45RO+) T cells sorted from blood. CDR3 loop: CSARDTYSNQPQHF. For the CDR3, the DNA is TGCAGTGCTCGGGACACATATAGCAATCAGCCCCAGCATTTT.